This T cell receptor beta chain was documented in a study of response to subunit inactivated influenza vaccine. TCRdb redid the calling of the RT-PCR reads with MiXCR, one entry per CDR3 protein. The data show about 500,000 distinct CDR3 sequences, roughly 7.9% seen once. Notes on the study in general: The authors proposed limited new T cell recruitment per seasonal influenza vaccination.

The trim removed 4 bases at V and 6 bases at J, leaving 5 bases unmatched. Per germline, CDR1 DFQATT and CDR2 SNEGSKA (reference sequence). The CDR3 totals 16 residues. As to this clonotype: Its target is unknown.

J is TRBJ2-2 and V is TRBV20-1, with 16 bases identical to TRBD2. The TCR was taken from a man aged 50-75 years who received an inactivated influenza vaccine. The material was PBMCs from blood, obtained about 24 months after vaccination. The CDR3 loop reads CSATGLAGGQAGELFF. Written as DNA, the CDR3 is TGCAGTGCTACGGGACTAGCGGGGGGGCAGGCCGGGGAGCTGTTTTTT.